These 16 T cell receptor beta chains share one sample of origin, sequenced in a study of cytomegalovirus exposure and HLA in healthy donors. Sequencing used immunoSEQ multiplex PCR; TCRdb keeps in-frame clones, though not all of them. The sample has more than 80,000 clones, approximately 90% seen once. Sequencing was performed on PBMCs. These receptor sequences come from a woman younger than 35 in good health and CMV-seropositive.

The chain has TRBV19 and TRBJ2-1; 8 bases match TRBD2. The CDR3 is 15 amino acids. Germline values: CDR1 LNHDA, CDR2 SQIVND (reference sequence). Germline trimming cut 5 bases from V and 6 bases from J; bases unmatched to any gene: 9. CDR3 bases: TGTGCCAGTAGTCCCCCCCCACGGGGGGGCAATGAGCAGTTCTTC. It is translated as CASSPPPRGGNEQFF.

The chain recombines TRBV28 with TRBJ1-6; no definite D call. Germline CDR1 MDHEN, CDR2 SYDVKM. The V and J ends lost 6 bases and 9 bases respectively, with 15 bases between them. CDR3 length: 14 residues. CDR3 nucleotides: TGTGCCAGCAGCCTGTCTTGGGGAGGTTCACCCCTCCACTTT. Translated: CASSLSWGGSPLHF.

This clone was seen once. The gene calls are TRBV6-1 and TRBJ1-2, with 9 nucleotides matching TRBD1. The V and J ends lost 5 bases and 4 bases, in that order; junction bases with no gene match: 8. Germline V gives CDR1 MNHNS, CDR2 SASEGT. This CDR3 is built from 15 residues. DNA of the CDR3: TGTGCCAGCAGTCCAGAGGACAGGGGAGGCTATGGCTACACCTTC. The encoded protein is CASSPEDRGGYGYTF.

The rearrangement links TRBV6-5 to TRBJ1-5; TRBD1 might be the D (6 bases). This CDR3 comprises 13 residues. V was cut by 5 bases and J by 3 bases, with 8 bases left in between. CDR1 and CDR2 (germline): MNHEY, SVGAGI. The CDR3 region is CASSQGFNQPQHF. In DNA, the CDR3 is TGTGCCAGCAGTCAGGGGTTCAATCAGCCCCAGCATTTT.

The chain is built from TRBV7-9 and TRBJ2-1, with D tentatively TRBD1 (6 bases). Per the germline V gene, CDR1 is SEHNR and CDR2 is FQNEAQ (reference sequence). CDR3 size: 15 residues. Trimming removed 0 bases from V and 3 bases from J, with 9 bases in between. The CDR3 protein is CASSLAYRVYNEQFF. CDR3 in DNA: TGTGCCAGCAGCTTAGCTTACAGGGTCTACAATGAGCAGTTCTTC.

The chain couples TRBV6-6 to TRBJ2-7, with D possibly matching TRBD2 (5 bases). CDR3 length: 15 amino acids. Looked up from germline, CDR1 is MNHNY and CDR2 is SVGAGI (reference sequence). Deletions cut 2 bases from V and 6 bases from J, with 17 bases between. CDR3 bases: TGTGCCAGCAGTTACCCGACGGGGTCAGGAGGCGAGCAGTACTTC. This codes for CASSYPTGSGGEQYF.

The rearrangement joins TRBV28 to TRBJ2-5; D not resolved. From germline, CDR1 is MDHEN and CDR2 SYDVKM. The CDR3 spans 14 residues. The germline V and J ends were trimmed by 2 bases and 4 bases, with 11 bases remaining between them. This chain's CDR3 is CASSLRRLGETQYF. DNA of the CDR3: TGTGCCAGCAGTTTAAGGCGGTTAGGAGAGACCCAGTACTTC.

The chain's CDR3 is CASSLTGDQPQHF. CDR3 coding DNA: TGTGCCAGCAGCCTGACGGGGGATCAGCCCCAGCATTTT. The gene calls are TRBV7-2 and TRBJ1-5; D perhaps matches TRBD1 (5 bases). The CDR3 spans 13 residues. In germline, CDR1 is SGHTA, CDR2 FQGNSA. Trimming pared 5 bases from V and 5 bases from J, leaving 10 bases between.

This clone has ten or more counts. The chain links TRBV19 to TRBJ2-2; tentative D call: TRBD1 (5 bases). The CDR3 consists of 13 residues. The V end was cut by 4 bases, the J end by 5 bases, with 8 bases between. From germline, CDR1 is LNHDA and CDR2 SQIVND (reference sequence). CDR3 amino acids: CASSTRQTGELFF. The CDR3 coding sequence is TGTGCCAGTAGTACGCGACAGACCGGGGAGCTGTTTTTT.

The chain carries TRBV7-2 and TRBJ2-2, with a possible D match to TRBD2 (6 bases). Deletions cut 4 bases from V and 7 bases from J, with 10 bases between. Germline V lookup: CDR1 SGHTA, CDR2 FQGNSA. The CDR3 consists of 13 residues. CDR3: CASSSLGGGELFF. The CDR3 coding sequence is TGTGCCAGCAGCTCCCTGGGGGGCGGGGAGCTGTTTTTT.

The genes are TRBV11-2 and TRBJ2-2; the D is unclear. V dropped 4 bases and J dropped 1 base, with 4 bases sitting between them. CDR3 length equals 13 residues. Germline V gene sequence: CDR1 SGHAT, CDR2 FQNNGV. CDR3 nucleotides: TGTGCCAGCAGCTCCCAGAACACCGGGGAGCTGTTTTTT. Encoded protein: CASSSQNTGELFF.

The chain uses TRBV9 and TRBJ1-1; D is unclear. The CDR3 consists of 13 residues. Trimming pared 0 bases from V and 4 bases from J, leaving 7 bases between. Per the germline V gene, CDR1 is SGDLS and CDR2 is YYNGEE. Written as DNA, the CDR3 is TGTGCCAGCAGCGTAGGGCCAGGCACTGAAGCTTTCTTT. Translation gives CASSVGPGTEAFF.

The chain has TRBV28 and TRBJ2-7, with 8 nucleotides matching TRBD1. In germline, CDR1 is MDHEN, CDR2 SYDVKM. Germline trimming cut 6 bases from V and 3 bases from J; bases unmatched to any gene: 10. This CDR3 region has 15 residues. This chain's CDR3 is CASRVTRGHGYEQYF. The CDR3 nucleotides are TGTGCCAGCAGGGTCACCAGGGGGCATGGCTACGAGCAGTACTTC.

The chain recombines TRBV28 with TRBJ2-5, with 7 bases matching TRBD1. V dropped 3 bases and J dropped 5; count of bases not matched to a gene: 6. Germline CDR1 MDHEN, CDR2 SYDVKM. The CDR3 covers 14 residues. CDR3 coding DNA: TGTGCCAGCAGTTTTAGACAGGGAGCCGAGACCCAGTACTTC. This gives the protein CASSFRQGAETQYF.

Here the CDR3 reads CASSKGVVFQPQHF. DNA for the CDR3: TGTGCCAGTAGCAAGGGGGTAGTGTTTCAGCCCCAGCATTTT. The chain recombines TRBV19 with TRBJ1-5, with D maybe TRBD1 (6 bases). This CDR3 is built from 14 residues. Germline V CDR1 and CDR2: LNHDA, SQIVND (reference sequence). V lost 6 bases, J lost 6 bases, and 15 bases lay in between. The whole variable domain, filled in from reference TRBV19 and TRBJ1-5, reads DGGITQSPKYLFRKEGQNVTLSCEQNLNHDAMYWYRQDPGQGLRLIYYSQIVNDFQKGDIAEGYSVSREKKESFPLTVTSAQKNPTAFYLCASSKGVVFQPQHFGDGTRLSIL.

J is TRBJ1-2 and V is TRBV28; possible D gene TRBD1, 5 bases. CDR1 and CDR2 (germline): MDHEN, SYDVKM. Between the trimmed V and J ends, which lost 3 bases and 7 bases, there was a span of 18 bases. The CDR3 is made up of 15 amino acids. CDR3 DNA: TGTGCCAGCAGTTTTGGAGGGACTGTCGTCCGTGGCTACACCTTC. This sequence encodes CASSFGGTVVRGYTF.